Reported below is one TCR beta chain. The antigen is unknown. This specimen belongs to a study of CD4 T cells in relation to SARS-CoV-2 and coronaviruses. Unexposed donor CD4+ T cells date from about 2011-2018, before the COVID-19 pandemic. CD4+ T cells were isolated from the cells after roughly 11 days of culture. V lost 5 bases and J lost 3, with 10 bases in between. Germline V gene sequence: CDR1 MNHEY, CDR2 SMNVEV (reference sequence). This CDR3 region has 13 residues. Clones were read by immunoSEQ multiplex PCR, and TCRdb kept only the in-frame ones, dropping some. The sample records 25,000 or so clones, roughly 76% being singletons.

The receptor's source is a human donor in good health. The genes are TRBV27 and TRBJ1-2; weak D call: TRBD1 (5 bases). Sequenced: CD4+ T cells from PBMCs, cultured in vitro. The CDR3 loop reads CASSRGPHYGYTF. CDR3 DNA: TGTGCCAGCAGTCGGGGACCTCACTATGGCTACACCTTC.